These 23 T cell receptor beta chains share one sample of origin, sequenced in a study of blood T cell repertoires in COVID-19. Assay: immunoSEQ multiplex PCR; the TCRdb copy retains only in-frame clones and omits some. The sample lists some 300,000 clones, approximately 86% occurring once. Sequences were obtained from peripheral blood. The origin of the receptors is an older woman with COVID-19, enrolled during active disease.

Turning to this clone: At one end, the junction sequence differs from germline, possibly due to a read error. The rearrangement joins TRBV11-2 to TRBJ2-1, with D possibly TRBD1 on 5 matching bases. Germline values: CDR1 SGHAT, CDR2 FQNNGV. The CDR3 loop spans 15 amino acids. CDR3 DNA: TGTGCCAGCAGCCTAGACAGTCCCTTGTACAATGAGCAGTTCTTC. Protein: CASSLDSPLYNEQFF.

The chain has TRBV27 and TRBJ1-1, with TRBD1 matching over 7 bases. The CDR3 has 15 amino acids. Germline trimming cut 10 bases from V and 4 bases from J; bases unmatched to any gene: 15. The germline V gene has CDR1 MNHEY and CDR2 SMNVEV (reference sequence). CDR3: CATQWKGAWGTEAFF. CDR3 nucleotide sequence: TGTGCCACCCAGTGGAAGGGGGCATGGGGCACTGAAGCTTTCTTT.

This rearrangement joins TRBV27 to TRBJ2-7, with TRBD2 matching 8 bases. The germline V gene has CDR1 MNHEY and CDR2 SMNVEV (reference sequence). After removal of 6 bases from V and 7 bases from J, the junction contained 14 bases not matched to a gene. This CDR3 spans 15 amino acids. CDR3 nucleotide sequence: TGTGCCAGCAGAAGATATAGCGGGGCGTCGAATGAGCAGTACTTC. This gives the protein CASRRYSGASNEQYF.

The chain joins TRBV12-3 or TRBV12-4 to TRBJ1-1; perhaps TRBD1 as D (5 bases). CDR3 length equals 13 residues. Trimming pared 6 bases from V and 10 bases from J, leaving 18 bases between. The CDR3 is CASSPSGAGRAFF. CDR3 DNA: TGTGCCAGCAGCCCCTCTGGGGCGGGGAGAGCTTTCTTT.

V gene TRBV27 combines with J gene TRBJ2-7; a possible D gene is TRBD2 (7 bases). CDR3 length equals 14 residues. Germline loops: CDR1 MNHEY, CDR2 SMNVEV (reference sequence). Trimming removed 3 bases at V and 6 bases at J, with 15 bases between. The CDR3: CASSFGGAAGEQYF. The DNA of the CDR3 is TGTGCCAGCAGTTTTGGGGGGGCTGCGGGCGAGCAGTACTTC.

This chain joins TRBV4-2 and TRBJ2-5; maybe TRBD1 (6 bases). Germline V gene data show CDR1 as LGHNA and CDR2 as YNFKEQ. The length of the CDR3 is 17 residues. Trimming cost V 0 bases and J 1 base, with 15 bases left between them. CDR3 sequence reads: CASSQEGAGGVQETQYF. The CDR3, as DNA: TGTGCCAGCAGCCAAGAGGGGGCGGGCGGAGTCCAAGAGACCCAGTACTTC.

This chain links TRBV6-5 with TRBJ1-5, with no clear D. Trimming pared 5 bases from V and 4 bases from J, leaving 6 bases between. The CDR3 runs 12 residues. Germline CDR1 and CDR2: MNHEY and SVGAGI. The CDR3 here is CASSLPNQPQHF. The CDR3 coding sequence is TGTGCCAGCAGTCTCCCTAATCAGCCCCAGCATTTT.

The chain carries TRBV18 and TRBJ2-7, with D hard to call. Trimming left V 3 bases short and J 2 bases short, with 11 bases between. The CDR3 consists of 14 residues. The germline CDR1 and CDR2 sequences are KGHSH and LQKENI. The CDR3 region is CASSPRPGTYEQYF. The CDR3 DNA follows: TGTGCCAGCTCACCCCGACCGGGTACCTACGAGCAGTACTTC.

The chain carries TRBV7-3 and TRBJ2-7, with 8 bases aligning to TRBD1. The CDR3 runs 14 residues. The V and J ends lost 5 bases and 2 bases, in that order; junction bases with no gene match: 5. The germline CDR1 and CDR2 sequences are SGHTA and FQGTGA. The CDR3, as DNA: TGTGCCAGCAGCGTCGGGACAGGTCCCTACGAGCAGTACTTC. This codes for CASSVGTGPYEQYF.

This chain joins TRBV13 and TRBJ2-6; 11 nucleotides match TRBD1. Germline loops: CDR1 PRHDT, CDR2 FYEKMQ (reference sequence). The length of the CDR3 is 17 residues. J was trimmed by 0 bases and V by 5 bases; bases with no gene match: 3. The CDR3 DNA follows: TGTGCCAGCAGCGCCGGGACAGGGGGCTCTGGGGCCAACGTCCTGACTTTC. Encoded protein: CASSAGTGGSGANVLTF.

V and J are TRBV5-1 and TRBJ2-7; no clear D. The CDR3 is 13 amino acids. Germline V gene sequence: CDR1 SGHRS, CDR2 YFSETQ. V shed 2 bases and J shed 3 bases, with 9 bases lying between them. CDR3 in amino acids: CASSFITGYEQYF. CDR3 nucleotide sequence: TGCGCCAGCAGCTTCATAACGGGCTACGAGCAGTACTTC. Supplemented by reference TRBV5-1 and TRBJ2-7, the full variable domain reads KAGVTQTPRYLIKTRGQQVTLSCSPISGHRSVSWYQQTPGQGLQFLFEYFSETQRNKGNFPGRFSGRQFSNSRSEMNVSTLELGDSALYLCASSFITGYEQYFGPGTRLTVT.

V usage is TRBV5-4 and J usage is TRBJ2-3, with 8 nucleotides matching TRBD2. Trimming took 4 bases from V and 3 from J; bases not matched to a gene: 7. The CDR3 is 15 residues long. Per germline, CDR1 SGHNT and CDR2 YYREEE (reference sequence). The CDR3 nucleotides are TGTGCCAGCAGCCCGGCGGGGGGACGAACAGATACGCAGTATTTT. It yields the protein CASSPAGGRTDTQYF.

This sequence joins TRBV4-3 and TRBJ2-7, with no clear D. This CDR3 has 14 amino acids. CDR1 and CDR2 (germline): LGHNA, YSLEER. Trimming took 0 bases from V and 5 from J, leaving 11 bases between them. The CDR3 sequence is CASSQDGRGNEQYF. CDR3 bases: TGCGCCAGCAGCCAAGATGGTAGAGGTAACGAGCAGTACTTC.

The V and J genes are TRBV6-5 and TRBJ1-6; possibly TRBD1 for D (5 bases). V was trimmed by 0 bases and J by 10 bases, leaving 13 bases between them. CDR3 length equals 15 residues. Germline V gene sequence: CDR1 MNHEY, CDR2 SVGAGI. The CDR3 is CASSYSSRVGSPLHF. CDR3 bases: TGTGCCAGCAGTTACTCGAGCAGGGTAGGGTCACCCCTCCACTTT.

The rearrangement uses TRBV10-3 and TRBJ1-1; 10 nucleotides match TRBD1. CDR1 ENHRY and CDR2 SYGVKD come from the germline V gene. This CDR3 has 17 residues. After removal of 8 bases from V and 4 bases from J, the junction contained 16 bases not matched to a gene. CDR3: CAIHGDRGFGTITEAFF. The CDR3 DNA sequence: TGTGCCATCCACGGGGACAGGGGTTTTGGTACCATCACTGAAGCTTTCTTT.

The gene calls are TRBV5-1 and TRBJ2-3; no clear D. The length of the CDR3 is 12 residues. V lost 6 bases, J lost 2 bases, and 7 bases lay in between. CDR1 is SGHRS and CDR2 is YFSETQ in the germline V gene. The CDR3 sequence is CASTVNTDTQYF. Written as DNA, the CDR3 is TGCGCCAGCACCGTAAACACAGATACGCAGTATTTT.

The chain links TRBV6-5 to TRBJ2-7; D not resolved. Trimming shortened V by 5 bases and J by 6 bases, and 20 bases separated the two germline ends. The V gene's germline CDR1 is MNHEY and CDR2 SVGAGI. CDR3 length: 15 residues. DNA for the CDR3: TGTGCCAGCAGTCTGCGACCTGACTCCCCATCCGAGCAGTACTTC. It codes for CASSLRPDSPSEQYF.

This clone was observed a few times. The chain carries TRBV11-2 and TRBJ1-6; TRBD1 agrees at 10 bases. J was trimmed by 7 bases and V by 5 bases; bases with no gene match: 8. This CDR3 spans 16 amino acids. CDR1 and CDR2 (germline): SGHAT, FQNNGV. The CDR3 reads CASSRDRGSKNSPLHF. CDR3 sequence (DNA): TGTGCCAGCAGCCGGGACAGGGGAAGTAAGAATTCACCCCTCCACTTT.

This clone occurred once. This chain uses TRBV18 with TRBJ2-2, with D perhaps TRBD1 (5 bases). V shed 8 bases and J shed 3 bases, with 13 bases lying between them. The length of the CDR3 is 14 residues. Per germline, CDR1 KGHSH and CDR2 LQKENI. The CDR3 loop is CASLQGLDTGELFF. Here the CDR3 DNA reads TGTGCCAGCCTCCAGGGTCTGGACACCGGGGAGCTGTTTTTT.

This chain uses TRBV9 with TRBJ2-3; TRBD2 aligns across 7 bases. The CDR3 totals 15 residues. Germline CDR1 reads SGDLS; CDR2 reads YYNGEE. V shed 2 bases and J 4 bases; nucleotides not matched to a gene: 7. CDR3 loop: CASSVGGYYADTQYF. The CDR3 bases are TGTGCCAGCAGCGTCGGGGGGTATTACGCAGATACGCAGTATTTT.

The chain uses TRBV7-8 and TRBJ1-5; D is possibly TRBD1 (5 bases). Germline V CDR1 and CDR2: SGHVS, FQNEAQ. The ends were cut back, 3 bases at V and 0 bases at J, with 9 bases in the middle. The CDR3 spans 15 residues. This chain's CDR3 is CASSLSGNSNQPQHF. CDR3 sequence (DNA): TGTGCCAGCAGCTTGTCAGGGAATAGCAATCAGCCCCAGCATTTT.

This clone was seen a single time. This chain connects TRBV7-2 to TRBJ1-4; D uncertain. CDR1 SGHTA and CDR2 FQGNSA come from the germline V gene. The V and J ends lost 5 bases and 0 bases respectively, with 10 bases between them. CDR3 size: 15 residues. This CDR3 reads CASSLTVSTNEKLFF. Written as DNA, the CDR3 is TGTGCCAGCAGCCTTACAGTGTCAACTAATGAAAAACTGTTTTTT.

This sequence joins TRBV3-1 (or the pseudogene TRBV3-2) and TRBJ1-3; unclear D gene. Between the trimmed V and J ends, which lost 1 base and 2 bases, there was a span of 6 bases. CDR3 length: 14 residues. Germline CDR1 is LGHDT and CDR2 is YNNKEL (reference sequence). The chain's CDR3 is CASSQAVTGNTIYF. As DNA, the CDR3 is TGTGCCAGCAGCCAAGCGGTGACTGGAAACACCATATATTTT.